These T cell receptor beta chains were read from a single sample in a study of beta chain features in type 1 diabetes. Data came from immunoSEQ multiplex PCR; TCRdb stores just in-frame clones and leaves some out. The data show more than 110,000 clones, 6.9% seen once. Sequences were obtained from central memory CD4+ T cells from blood. The receptors originated from a woman aged 30 to 39 in good health. Each CDR3 is given with its conserved first and last residue. Each record gives: V gene, D gene, J gene, clone size, CDR3 DNA, CDR3 protein. D genes are given only for firm matches. Rows may omit the clone size; those that give it use once, few, many or a size class.

v_gene: TRBV28; d_gene: .; j_gene: TRBJ1-4; abundance: .; CDR3nt: TGTGCCAGCAGTCAGGAGAGCGCGGGTTATAATGAAAAACTGTTTTTT; CDR3aa: CASSQESAGYNEKLFF
v_gene: TRBV7-3; d_gene: .; j_gene: TRBJ2-5; abundance: few; CDR3nt: TGTGCCAGCAGCCCCGGGGGGCCGAGGGAGACCCAGTACTTC; CDR3aa: CASSPGGPRETQYF
v_gene: TRBV6-1; d_gene: .; j_gene: TRBJ2-6; abundance: .; CDR3nt: TGTGCCAGCAGTACGCAGGGGACTGGGGCCAACGTCCTGACTTTC; CDR3aa: CASSTQGTGANVLTF
v_gene: TRBV7-6; d_gene: .; j_gene: TRBJ1-5; abundance: once; CDR3nt: TGTGCCAGCAGCCTGACAGGAAATCAGCCCCAGCATTTT; CDR3aa: CASSLTGNQPQHF
v_gene: TRBV29-1; d_gene: .; j_gene: TRBJ1-2; abundance: many; CDR3nt: TGCAGCGGCGGGCCTGGTGGCTACACCTTC; CDR3aa: CSGGPGGYTF
v_gene: TRBV6-1; d_gene: .; j_gene: TRBJ1-5; abundance: few; CDR3nt: TGTGCCATTTACAGGGTTGGGCAGCCCCAGCATTTT; CDR3aa: CAIYRVGQPQHF
v_gene: TRBV6-6; d_gene: TRBD2; j_gene: TRBJ2-7; abundance: .; CDR3nt: TGTGCCAGCAGACCGACTAGCGGGAGTTACGAGCAGTACTTC; CDR3aa: CASRPTSGSYEQYF
v_gene: TRBV4-3; d_gene: TRBD2; j_gene: TRBJ2-7; abundance: few; CDR3nt: TGCGCCAGCAGCCCCTTGGGGGGGTCGGGCGAGCAGTACTTC; CDR3aa: CASSPLGGSGEQYF
v_gene: TRBV6-5; d_gene: TRBD2; j_gene: TRBJ2-1; abundance: .; CDR3nt: TGTGCCAGCAGGGGACTGGGGGGGGACAATGAGCAGTTCTTC; CDR3aa: CASRGLGGDNEQFF
v_gene: TRBV9; d_gene: .; j_gene: TRBJ1-2; abundance: few; CDR3nt: TGTGCCAGCAGCGCGGAACAGGGAACCTATGGCTACACCTTC; CDR3aa: CASSAEQGTYGYTF
v_gene: TRBV28; d_gene: TRBD1; j_gene: TRBJ2-7; abundance: many; CDR3nt: TGTGCCAGCAGGTCGGGACAGGGGGCGTCCTACGAGCAGTACTTC; CDR3aa: CASRSGQGASYEQYF
v_gene: TRBV7-2; d_gene: .; j_gene: TRBJ1-5; abundance: .; CDR3nt: TGTGCCAGCAGCCATGAGGATCAGCCCCAGCATTTT; CDR3aa: CASSHEDQPQHF
v_gene: TRBV7-3; d_gene: TRBD2; j_gene: TRBJ2-7; abundance: .; CDR3nt: TGTGCCAGCAGCTTAACTCCTCTAGCGGGTACCTACGAGCAGTACTTC; CDR3aa: CASSLTPLAGTYEQYF
v_gene: TRBV18; d_gene: TRBD1; j_gene: TRBJ1-5; abundance: few; CDR3nt: TGTGCCAGCTCACCAGGGCAGGGGGCTAGCAATCAGCCCCAGCATTTT; CDR3aa: CASSPGQGASNQPQHF
v_gene: TRBV29-1; d_gene: TRBD1; j_gene: TRBJ2-1; abundance: many; CDR3nt: TGCAGCGTGGACAGGGGTTTTGACAATGAGCAGTTCTTC; CDR3aa: CSVDRGFDNEQFF
v_gene: TRBV15; d_gene: .; j_gene: TRBJ2-2; abundance: many; CDR3nt: TGTGCCACCAGCAGATTCGCAGGCTCGAACACCGGGGAGCTGTTTTTT; CDR3aa: CATSRFAGSNTGELFF
v_gene: TRBV2; d_gene: .; j_gene: TRBJ2-6; abundance: .; CDR3nt: TGTGCCAGCAGTCCAGGGTCTGGGGCCAACGTCCTGACTTTC; CDR3aa: CASSPGSGANVLTF
v_gene: TRBV7-9; d_gene: .; j_gene: TRBJ2-1; abundance: .; CDR3nt: TGTGCCAGCAGCTTAGAGCGGACAGACAATGAGCAGTTCTTC; CDR3aa: CASSLERTDNEQFF
v_gene: TRBV4-3; d_gene: .; j_gene: TRBJ2-1; abundance: few; CDR3nt: TGCGCCAGCAGCCAAGATACGACCGACTACCACAATGAGCAGTTCTTC; CDR3aa: CASSQDTTDYHNEQFF
v_gene: TRBV2; d_gene: TRBD1; j_gene: TRBJ1-5; abundance: few; CDR3nt: TGTGCCAGCAGGGAAGGACAGGGGCATAGCAATCAGCCCCAGCATTTT; CDR3aa: CASREGQGHSNQPQHF
v_gene: TRBV19; d_gene: .; j_gene: TRBJ2-1; abundance: many; CDR3nt: TGTGCCAGTACGAGCGGCTACAATGAGCAGTTCTTC; CDR3aa: CASTSGYNEQFF
v_gene: TRBV7-2; d_gene: TRBD2; j_gene: TRBJ2-3; abundance: .; CDR3nt: TGTGCCAGCAGCTTAGCGGGAGGGACTACGCCCTCACAGTATTTT; CDR3aa: CASSLAGGTTPSQYF
v_gene: TRBV19; d_gene: TRBD1; j_gene: TRBJ1-2; abundance: .; CDR3nt: TGTGCCAGTAGCCTTCAGGGACAGGGTGGCTACACCTTC; CDR3aa: CASSLQGQGGYTF
v_gene: TRBV28; d_gene: TRBD1; j_gene: TRBJ2-7; abundance: few; CDR3nt: TGTGCCAGCAGTTTCGGACAGGGACAGTACTTC; CDR3aa: CASSFGQGQYF
v_gene: TRBV10-3; d_gene: TRBD2; j_gene: TRBJ2-7; abundance: .; CDR3nt: TGTGCCATCAGCGAGCTTCTAGCGGGAGGAGTAGCCTACGAGCAGTACTTC; CDR3aa: CAISELLAGGVAYEQYF
v_gene: TRBV9; d_gene: .; j_gene: TRBJ2-5; abundance: .; CDR3nt: TGTGCCAGCAGCGTAGACCCCCGGGGAGAGACCCAGTACTTC; CDR3aa: CASSVDPRGETQYF
v_gene: TRBV6-5; d_gene: TRBD1; j_gene: TRBJ2-7; abundance: few; CDR3nt: TGTGCCAGCAGTTCCGGGGGGACAGGGGGACGCTACGAGCAGTACTTC; CDR3aa: CASSSGGTGGRYEQYF
v_gene: TRBV5-1; d_gene: .; j_gene: TRBJ2-3; abundance: .; CDR3nt: TGCGCCAGCAGCTTGGAGGGGGTGGCAGATACGCAGTATTTT; CDR3aa: CASSLEGVADTQYF
v_gene: TRBV30; d_gene: TRBD1; j_gene: TRBJ1-1; abundance: few; CDR3nt: TGTGCCTGGAGTGTTACTCGGGACAGCAAGGTAGTCTTCTTT; CDR3aa: CAWSVTRDSKVVFF
v_gene: TRBV28; d_gene: .; j_gene: TRBJ1-3; abundance: many; CDR3nt: TGTGCCAGCAGTCCGATCACGGGCTCTGGAAACACCATATATTTT; CDR3aa: CASSPITGSGNTIYF
v_gene: TRBV4-2; d_gene: TRBD1; j_gene: TRBJ1-1; abundance: .; CDR3nt: TGTGCCAGCAGCCGGACAGGGGAAAGGACTGAAGCTTTCTTT; CDR3aa: CASSRTGERTEAFF
v_gene: TRBV5-1; d_gene: .; j_gene: TRBJ2-7; abundance: few; CDR3nt: TGCGCCAGCAGCTTTGGCAACTCCTACGAGCAGTACTTC; CDR3aa: CASSFGNSYEQYF
v_gene: TRBV29-1; d_gene: TRBD2; j_gene: TRBJ2-3; abundance: .; CDR3nt: TGCAGCGTCCTGACCCTTACTAGCGGGAGGACAGATACGCAGTATTTT; CDR3aa: CSVLTLTSGRTDTQYF
v_gene: TRBV4-2; d_gene: .; j_gene: TRBJ2-7; abundance: .; CDR3nt: TGTGCCAGCAGCCAAGATCGGGACTACGAGCAGTACTTC; CDR3aa: CASSQDRDYEQYF
v_gene: TRBV29-1; d_gene: .; j_gene: TRBJ1-1; abundance: .; CDR3nt: TGCAGCGTAATTGCAGCGGCGAACACTGAAGCTTTCTTT; CDR3aa: CSVIAAANTEAFF
v_gene: TRBV5-6; d_gene: .; j_gene: TRBJ2-3; abundance: .; CDR3nt: TGTGCCAGCAGCTCTGGCGGTTTTCTCACAGATACGCAGTATTTT; CDR3aa: CASSSGGFLTDTQYF
v_gene: TRBV7-3; d_gene: TRBD2; j_gene: TRBJ2-5; abundance: .; CDR3nt: TGTGCCAGCAGCCGATCCTCGGGAGGACAAGAGACCCAGTACTTC; CDR3aa: CASSRSSGGQETQYF
v_gene: TRBV2; d_gene: .; j_gene: TRBJ1-1; abundance: .; CDR3nt: TGTGCCAGCACTATAACCTCACTGGAAGCTTTCTTT; CDR3aa: CASTITSLEAFF
v_gene: TRBV28; d_gene: .; j_gene: TRBJ2-3; abundance: .; CDR3nt: TGTGCCAGCAGCCCACTCAGCACAGATACGCAGTATTTT; CDR3aa: CASSPLSTDTQYF
v_gene: TRBV15; d_gene: .; j_gene: TRBJ1-2; abundance: few; CDR3nt: TGTGCCACCAGCAGAGATCTCGTTCCAGGTTATGGCTACACCTTC; CDR3aa: CATSRDLVPGYGYTF
v_gene: TRBV10-3; d_gene: TRBD1; j_gene: TRBJ2-1; abundance: many; CDR3nt: TGTGCCATCAAAACAGGGGGCTCCTACAATGAGCAGTTCTTC; CDR3aa: CAIKTGGSYNEQFF
v_gene: TRBV15; d_gene: TRBD2; j_gene: TRBJ2-4; abundance: .; CDR3nt: TGTGCCACCAGCAGAGATAAGGGACTAGCGGGTTTCAAAAACATTCAGTACTTC; CDR3aa: CATSRDKGLAGFKNIQYF
v_gene: TRBV2; d_gene: TRBD1; j_gene: TRBJ2-3; abundance: few; CDR3nt: TGTGCCAGCAGGGTACAGGGGGCGGGCACAGATACGCAGTATTTT; CDR3aa: CASRVQGAGTDTQYF
v_gene: TRBV15; d_gene: TRBD2; j_gene: TRBJ2-1; abundance: few; CDR3nt: TGTGCCACCAGCAGAGGGGTTCTAGCGGGAGAAGAGGGTGAGCAGTTCTTC; CDR3aa: CATSRGVLAGEEGEQFF
v_gene: TRBV11-2; d_gene: .; j_gene: TRBJ2-3; abundance: few; CDR3nt: TGTGCCAGCAGCTTAGATTACAGGTTTCGGGCAGGGGAAACAGATACGCAGTATTTT; CDR3aa: CASSLDYRFRAGETDTQYF
v_gene: TRBV27; d_gene: .; j_gene: TRBJ2-1; abundance: .; CDR3nt: TGTGCCAGCAGTGTGGACTACGGGACCTACAATGAGCAGTTCTTC; CDR3aa: CASSVDYGTYNEQFF
v_gene: TRBV5-1; d_gene: TRBD1; j_gene: TRBJ1-5; abundance: .; CDR3nt: TGCGCCAGCAGCTTCACAGGGGGCGGGCAGCCCCAGCATTTT; CDR3aa: CASSFTGGGQPQHF
v_gene: TRBV7-9; d_gene: .; j_gene: TRBJ2-1; abundance: few; CDR3nt: TGTGCCAGCAGCGTCAGCGTGGGAGGGCAGTTCTTC; CDR3aa: CASSVSVGGQFF
v_gene: TRBV19; d_gene: TRBD1; j_gene: TRBJ2-3; abundance: few; CDR3nt: TGTGCCAGTACCGCAGTGGGACAGGGAAAATCAGATACGCAGTATTTT; CDR3aa: CASTAVGQGKSDTQYF
v_gene: TRBV6-5; d_gene: TRBD2; j_gene: TRBJ2-3; abundance: few; CDR3nt: TGTGCCAGCAGGGTGGCGGGAGGTGGTGGAGATACGCAGTATTTT; CDR3aa: CASRVAGGGGDTQYF
v_gene: TRBV7-2; d_gene: TRBD1; j_gene: TRBJ1-5; abundance: few; CDR3nt: TGTGCCAGCAGTTTGACAGGGGAGTATCGGCAGCCCCAGCATTTT; CDR3aa: CASSLTGEYRQPQHF
v_gene: TRBV4-2; d_gene: .; j_gene: TRBJ1-5; abundance: .; CDR3nt: TGTGCCAGCAGCCAGACAGTGGATCAGCCCCAGCATTTT; CDR3aa: CASSQTVDQPQHF
v_gene: TRBV2; d_gene: TRBD2; j_gene: TRBJ2-3; abundance: many; CDR3nt: TGTGCCAGCAGTGAAGAGCGGGGCCGAGGCACAGATACGCAGTATTTT; CDR3aa: CASSEERGRGTDTQYF
v_gene: TRBV29-1; d_gene: TRBD2; j_gene: TRBJ2-1; abundance: few; CDR3nt: TGCAGCTCCTCGGGGGGTTCAAGCTCCTACAATGAGCAGTTCTTC; CDR3aa: CSSSGGSSSYNEQFF
v_gene: TRBV30; d_gene: TRBD1; j_gene: TRBJ2-3; abundance: .; CDR3nt: TGTGCCTGGAAGACCGGGACAGGGGCCGATACGCAGTATTTT; CDR3aa: CAWKTGTGADTQYF
v_gene: TRBV7-9; d_gene: .; j_gene: TRBJ2-5; abundance: few; CDR3nt: TGTGCCAGCAGTAAGCGAGGAGAGACCCAGTACTTC; CDR3aa: CASSKRGETQYF
v_gene: TRBV7-8; d_gene: TRBD1; j_gene: TRBJ2-7; abundance: .; CDR3nt: TGTGCCAGCAGCTGGACAGGGGCCGACGAGCAGTACTTC; CDR3aa: CASSWTGADEQYF